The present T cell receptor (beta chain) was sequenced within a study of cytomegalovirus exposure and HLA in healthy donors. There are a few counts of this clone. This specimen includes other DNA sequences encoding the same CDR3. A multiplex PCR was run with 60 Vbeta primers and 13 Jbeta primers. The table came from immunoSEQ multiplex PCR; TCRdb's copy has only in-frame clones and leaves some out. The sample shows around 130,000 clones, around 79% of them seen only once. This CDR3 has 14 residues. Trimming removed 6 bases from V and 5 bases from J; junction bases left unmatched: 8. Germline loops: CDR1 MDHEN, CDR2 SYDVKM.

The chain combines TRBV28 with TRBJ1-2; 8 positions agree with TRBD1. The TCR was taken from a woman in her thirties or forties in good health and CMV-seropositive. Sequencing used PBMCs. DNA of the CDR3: TGTGCCAGCAGCCTAGACAGGGGTCCTTATGGCTACACCTTC. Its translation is CASSLDRGPYGYTF.